The 19 T cell receptor beta chains given below trace back to one sample, sequenced in a study of identical twins. TCRdb used MiXCR to reprocess the 5' RACE reads, holding one entry per CDR3 protein. The data contain just over 500,000 distinct CDR3 sequences, roughly a fifth of them seen just once; the ten biggest clones take up around 0.9%. These data were also reused for a study on T cells expressing NK-cell markers.

The sample taken for sequencing was CD4+ T cells sorted from blood. The receptor source for this set is a young woman in good health.

In its sample, this clonotype was seen a few times. The chain recombines TRBV7-2 with TRBJ1-2, with D possibly being TRBD1 (5 bases). Trimming removed 0 bases from V and 9 bases from J, with 8 bases in between. From germline, CDR1 is SGHTA and CDR2 FQGNSA. The CDR3 covers 12 residues. CDR3 bases: TGTGCCAGCAGCTTAGCCCAGGGACGCTACACCTTC. Amino acid sequence: CASSLAQGRYTF.

This clonotype has more than one count but fewer than ten. The rearrangement joins TRBV12-3 or TRBV12-4 to TRBJ2-1; D might be TRBD2 (5 bases). V was shortened by 8 bases and J by 5 bases, with 16 bases between the two germline ends. The CDR3 has 14 amino acids. CDR3 sequence: CASRLALLNNEQFF. CDR3 nucleotide sequence: TGTGCCAGCCGTCTAGCACTTCTTAACAATGAGCAGTTCTTC.

This chain connects TRBV5-5 to TRBJ2-7; D is perhaps TRBD1 (6 bases). CDR1 SGHKS and CDR2 YYEKEE come from the germline V gene (reference sequence). Deletions cut 2 bases from V and 4 bases from J, with 13 bases between. This CDR3 spans 14 amino acids. The CDR3 nucleotides read TGTGCCAGCAGCTTAGAGTCCCAGGGGTACGAGCAGTACTTC. Translating gives CASSLESQGYEQYF.

The gene calls are TRBV5-1 and TRBJ2-5; D remains unclear. V was cut by 0 bases and J by 5 bases, with 11 bases left in between. Germline values: CDR1 SGHRS, CDR2 YFSETQ. This CDR3 region has 14 residues. The CDR3 DNA reads as TGCGCCAGCAGCTTGGAGGCCGATGGGGAGACCCAGTACTTC. Its protein product is CASSLEADGETQYF.

The chain has TRBV7-2 and TRBJ2-2; 7 nucleotides line up with TRBD1. The J segment lost 6 bases and the V segment lost 5 bases, leaving 9 bases of the junction unmatched. The CDR3 is 15 residues long. CDR1 is SGHTA and CDR2 is FQGNSA in the germline V gene. CDR3 sequence (DNA): TGTGCCAGCAGCGGCCGACAGGGTTTCGCCGGGGAGCTGTTTTTT. It yields the protein CASSGRQGFAGELFF.

At least ten counts were recorded for this clonotype. J is TRBJ2-1 and V is TRBV2; D gene uncertain. CDR1 is SNHLY, CDR2 FYNNEI, per germline. Trimming took 2 bases from V and 2 from J, leaving 4 bases between them. There are 13 residues in the CDR3. CDR3 nucleotides: TGTGCCAGCAGTGAAAACACCTACAATGAGCAGTTCTTC. It yields the protein CASSENTYNEQFF. Supplemented by reference TRBV2 and TRBJ2-1, the full variable domain reads EPEVTQTPSHQVTQMGQEVILRCVPISNHLYFYWYRQILGQKVEFLVSFYNNEISEKSEIFDDQFSVERPDGSNFTLKIRSTKLEDSAMYFCASSENTYNEQFFGPGTRLTVL.

The genes are TRBV20-1 and TRBJ2-1; D is undetermined. The CDR3 has 11 residues. Germline V gene sequence: CDR1 DFQATT, CDR2 SNEGSKA (reference sequence). The V gene lost 1 base and the J gene lost 15 bases, with 13 bases spanning the gap. CDR3 DNA sequence: TGCAGTGCTAGAGTGCTCCGGGCGGCGTTCTTC. As protein: CSARVLRAAFF.

On this clonotype itself: The junction shows a germline mismatch at one end, possibly a read error. V gene TRBV7-6 combines with J gene TRBJ2-5, with D perhaps TRBD2 (6 bases). There are 15 residues in the CDR3. Germline CDR1 is SGHVS and CDR2 is FNYEAQ. CDR3 in amino acids: CASSSGVAVGETRYF. In nucleotides, the CDR3 is TGTGCCAGCAGCTCCGGGGTAGCGGTCGGGGAGACCCGGTACTTC.

The chain is built from TRBV9 and TRBJ2-3; no reliable D call. V lost 2 bases to trimming and J lost 2 bases, with 6 bases between them. This CDR3 comprises 13 residues. CDR1 is SGDLS, CDR2 YYNGEE, per germline. As DNA, the CDR3 is TGTGCCAGCAGCGTCCACTACACAGATACGCAGTATTTT. This sequence encodes CASSVHYTDTQYF.

In its sample, this clonotype was seen a few times. The chain couples TRBV19 to TRBJ1-2, with D possibly being TRBD1 (5 bases). The CDR3 sequence is 15 residues long. Trimming pared 6 bases from V and 8 bases from J, leaving 22 bases between. The germline V gene encodes CDR1 LNHDA and CDR2 SQIVND (reference sequence). The CDR3 DNA is TGTGCCAGTAGCGATTGGTCCGGGACCTATAAAGGCTACACCTTC. This codes for CASSDWSGTYKGYTF.

The rearrangement links TRBV20-1 to TRBJ2-3, with 14 bases that match TRBD2. Trimming took 5 bases from V and 6 from J; bases not matched to a gene: 10. The length of the CDR3 is 16 residues. Germline V gives CDR1 DFQATT, CDR2 SNEGSKA (reference sequence). The CDR3 DNA reads as TGCAGTGCTCGACTAGCGGGAGGGGCTCCCGAGGATACGCAGTATTTT. Protein: CSARLAGGAPEDTQYF.

The chain carries TRBV6-1 and TRBJ2-5; D is perhaps TRBD1 (6 bases). V lost 6 bases to trimming and J lost 3 bases, with 11 bases between them. The germline gives CDR1 MNHNS, CDR2 SASEGT. This CDR3 spans 13 amino acids. CDR3 nucleotide sequence: TGTGCCAGCAGAGTCACAGGGAAAGAGACCCAGTACTTC. Its translation is CASRVTGKETQYF.

V and J are TRBV19 and TRBJ2-1; 11 positions match TRBD2. Unmatched junction bases numbered 8, after V lost 4 bases and J lost 9 bases. The CDR3 covers 15 residues. Germline V gene data show CDR1 as LNHDA and CDR2 as SQIVND (reference sequence). For the CDR3, the DNA is TGTGCCAGTAGTACGGCTAGCGGGGGGATTTTTGAGCAGTTCTTC. Encoded protein: CASSTASGGIFEQFF.

This clonotype has ten or more counts. The genes are TRBV20-1 and TRBJ1-1; D call uncertain. V shed 2 bases and J shed 3 bases, with 7 bases lying between them. Germline-derived CDR1 and CDR2 are DFQATT and SNEGSKA (reference sequence). The CDR3 consists of 12 residues. The chain's CDR3 is CSARKKDTEAFF. The CDR3 DNA follows: TGCAGTGCTAGAAAAAAGGACACTGAAGCTTTCTTT.

There are many counts of this clonotype. The chain links TRBV12-3 or TRBV12-4 to TRBJ2-7, with 7 bases matching TRBD1. V shed 6 bases and J 2 bases; nucleotides not matched to a gene: 4. This CDR3 has 13 residues. CDR3 sequence reads: CASRRTGPYEQYF. The CDR3, as DNA: TGTGCCAGCAGAAGGACAGGTCCCTACGAGCAGTACTTC.

This rearrangement joins TRBV5-1 to TRBJ2-7, with D hard to call. V was trimmed by 4 bases and J by 5 bases, leaving 10 bases between them. The germline V gene has CDR1 SGHRS and CDR2 YFSETQ. This CDR3 has 12 residues. For the CDR3, the DNA is TGCGCCAGCAGCCTTGGGCGGAACGAGCAGTACTTC. It translates to CASSLGRNEQYF. Variable domain in full (rest from reference TRBV5-1 and TRBJ2-7): KAGVTQTPRYLIKTRGQQVTLSCSPISGHRSVSWYQQTPGQGLQFLFEYFSETQRNKGNFPGRFSGRQFSNSRSEMNVSTLELGDSALYLCASSLGRNEQYFGPGTRLTVT.

The rearrangement joins TRBV5-5 to TRBJ2-1; TRBD2 matches at 13 bases. The CDR3 totals 17 residues. V was clipped by 4 bases and J by 4 bases; unmatched bases: 8. Germline loops: CDR1 SGHKS, CDR2 YYEKEE (reference sequence). The CDR3 region is CASSPGLAGVVYNEQFF. The CDR3 DNA reads as TGTGCCAGCAGCCCCGGACTAGCGGGAGTAGTTTACAATGAGCAGTTCTTC.

This clonotype occurred a few times. The gene calls are TRBV20-1 and TRBJ2-3, with no clear D. This CDR3 region has 11 residues. Germline assignment: CDR1 DFQATT and CDR2 SNEGSKA (reference sequence). The V end was cut by 0 bases, the J end by 12 bases, with 10 bases between. The CDR3 DNA is TGCAGTGCTAGAGATTTGGCCGCACAGTATTTT. It yields the protein CSARDLAAQYF.

V gene TRBV7-2 combines with J gene TRBJ2-1; 8 nucleotides agree with TRBD1. There are 14 residues in the CDR3. CDR1 and CDR2 (germline): SGHTA, FQGNSA. Trimming at V came to 5 bases and at J to 4 bases, leaving 4 bases not matched to a gene. As DNA, the CDR3 is TGTGCCAGCAGCGCCCGACAGGGGTACAATGAGCAGTTCTTC. Its translation is CASSARQGYNEQFF.